This T cell receptor beta chain was identified in a study of chemoradiotherapy in HPV16-positive cancers. On this clone itself: Its antigen is unknown.

Between the trimmed V and J ends, which lost 4 bases and 13 bases, there was a span of 11 bases. The V gene's germline CDR1 is SGHTS and CDR2 YDEGEE. The CDR3 is 11 residues long. Samples were taken several times over chemoradiotherapy. Assay used: immunoSEQ multiplex PCR; TCRdb lists only in-frame clones, some missing. Of approximately 15,000 clones listed, over 70% are singletons. Study findings and constraints: HPV-specific T cells were functionally defined from only a couple of HPV16-positive patients. Better recurrence-free survival went with HPV-responsive T-cell expansion in HPV16-positive patients.

The material was obtained from a patient who underwent chemoradiotherapy. V and J are TRBV5-8 and TRBJ1-4; D is perhaps TRBD1 (5 bases). This TCR derives from a human donor with HPV-associated anogenital cancer. The chain's CDR3 is CASSRGGGLFF. The CDR3 DNA follows: TGTGCCAGCAGCCGCGGGGGGGGACTGTTTTTT.